This record concerns one TCR beta chain sequence. The source of the sample is a study of T cell changes during pregnancy in multiple sclerosis. The CDR3 totals 13 residues. Germline CDR1 reads SQVTM; CDR2 reads ANQGSEA. The ends lost 6 bases at V and 2 bases at J; junction bases unmatched: 5. Clones were read by immunoSEQ multiplex PCR, and TCRdb kept only the in-frame ones, dropping some. This sample has about 35,000 clones, with roughly 90% found just once. The material was CD4+ T cells from peripheral blood mononuclear cells, obtained after pregnancy. V gene TRBV29-1 combines with J gene TRBJ1-1, with 8 nucleotides matching TRBD1. This sequence was found in a female donor in good health, enrolled as a control in a pregnancy study. CDR3 protein: CSVDRDPNTEAFF. Written as DNA, the CDR3 is TGCAGCGTGGACAGGGATCCTAACACTGAAGCTTTCTTT.